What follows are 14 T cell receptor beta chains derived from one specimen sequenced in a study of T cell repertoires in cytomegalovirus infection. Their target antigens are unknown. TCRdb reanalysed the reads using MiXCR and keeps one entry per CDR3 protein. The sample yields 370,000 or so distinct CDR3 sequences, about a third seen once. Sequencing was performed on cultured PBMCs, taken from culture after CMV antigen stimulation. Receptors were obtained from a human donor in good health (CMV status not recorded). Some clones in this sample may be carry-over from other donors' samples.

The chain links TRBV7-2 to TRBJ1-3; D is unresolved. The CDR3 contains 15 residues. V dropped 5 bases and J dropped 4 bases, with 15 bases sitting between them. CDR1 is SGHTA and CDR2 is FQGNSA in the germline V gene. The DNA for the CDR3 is TGTGCCAGCAGCCTGGGGAGGGTGAAAGGAAACACCATATATTTT. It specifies CASSLGRVKGNTIYF.

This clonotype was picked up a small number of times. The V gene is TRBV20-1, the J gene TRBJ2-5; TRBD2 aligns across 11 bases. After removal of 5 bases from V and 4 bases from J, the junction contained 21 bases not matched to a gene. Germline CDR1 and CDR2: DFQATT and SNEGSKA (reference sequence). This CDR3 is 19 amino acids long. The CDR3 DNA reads TGCAGTGCTCTAGCCGGCGTAATTAGCGGGAGGGCCGGGGGAGAGACCCAGTACTTC. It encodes CSALAGVISGRAGGETQYF.

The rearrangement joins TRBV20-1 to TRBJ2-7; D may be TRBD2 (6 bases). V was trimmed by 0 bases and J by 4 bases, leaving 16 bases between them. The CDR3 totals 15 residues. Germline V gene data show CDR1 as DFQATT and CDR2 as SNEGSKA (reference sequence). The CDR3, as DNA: TGCAGTGCTAGAGATCTCCGGGAGAATGGGTACGAGCAGTACTTC. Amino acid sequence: CSARDLRENGYEQYF.

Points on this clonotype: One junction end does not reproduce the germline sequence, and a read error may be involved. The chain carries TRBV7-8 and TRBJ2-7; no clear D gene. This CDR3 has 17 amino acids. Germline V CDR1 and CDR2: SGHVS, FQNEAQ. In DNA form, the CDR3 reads TGTGCCAGCAGCCCCCCAATCCGACTCAGAAATTCCTTCGAGCAGTACTTC. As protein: CASSPPIRLRNSFEQYF.

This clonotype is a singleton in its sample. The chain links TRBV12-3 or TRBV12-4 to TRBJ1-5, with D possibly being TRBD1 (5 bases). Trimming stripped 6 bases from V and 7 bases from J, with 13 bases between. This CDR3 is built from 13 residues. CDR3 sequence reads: CASSSRVDQPQHF. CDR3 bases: TGTGCCAGCAGCAGCAGGGTCGACCAGCCCCAGCATTTT.

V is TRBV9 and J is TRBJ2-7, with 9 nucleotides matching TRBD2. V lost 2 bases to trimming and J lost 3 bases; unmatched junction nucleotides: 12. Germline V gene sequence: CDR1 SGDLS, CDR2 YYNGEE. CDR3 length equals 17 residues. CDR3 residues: CASSVVAGEPLSYEQYF. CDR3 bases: TGTGCCAGCAGCGTGGTAGCGGGAGAGCCGTTAAGCTACGAGCAGTACTTC.

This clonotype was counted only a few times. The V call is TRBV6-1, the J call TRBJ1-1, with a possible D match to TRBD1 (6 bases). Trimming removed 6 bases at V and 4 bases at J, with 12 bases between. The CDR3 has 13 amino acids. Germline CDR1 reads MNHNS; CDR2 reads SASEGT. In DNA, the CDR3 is TGTGCCAGCAGAGGAGGGGGAGGCACTGAAGCTTTCTTT. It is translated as CASRGGGGTEAFF.

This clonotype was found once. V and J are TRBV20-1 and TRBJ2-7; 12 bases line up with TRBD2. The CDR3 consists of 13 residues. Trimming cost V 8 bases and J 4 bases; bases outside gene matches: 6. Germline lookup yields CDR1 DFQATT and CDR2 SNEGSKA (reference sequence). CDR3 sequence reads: CSTSGTSGYEQYF. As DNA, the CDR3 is TGCAGTACCAGCGGGACTAGCGGGTACGAGCAGTACTTC.

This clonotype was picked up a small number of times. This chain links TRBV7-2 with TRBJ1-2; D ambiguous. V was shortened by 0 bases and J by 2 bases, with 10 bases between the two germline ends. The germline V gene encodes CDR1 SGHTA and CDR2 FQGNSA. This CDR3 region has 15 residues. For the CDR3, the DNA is TGTGCCAGCAGCTTAGCAGGGATTTACAACTATGGCTACACCTTC. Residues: CASSLAGIYNYGYTF.

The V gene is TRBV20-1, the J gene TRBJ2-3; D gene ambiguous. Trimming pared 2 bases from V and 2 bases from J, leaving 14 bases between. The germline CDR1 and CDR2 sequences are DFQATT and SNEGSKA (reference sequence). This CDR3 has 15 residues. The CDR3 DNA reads TGCAGTGCTAGATCTGAACACCTTTACACAGATACGCAGTATTTT. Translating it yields CSARSEHLYTDTQYF.

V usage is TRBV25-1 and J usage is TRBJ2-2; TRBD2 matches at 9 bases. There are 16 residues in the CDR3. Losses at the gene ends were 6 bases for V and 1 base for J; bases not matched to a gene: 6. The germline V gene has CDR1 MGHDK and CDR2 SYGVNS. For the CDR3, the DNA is TGTGCCAGCAGGGTTAGCGGGAGCTTGAACACCGGGGAGCTGTTTTTT. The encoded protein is CASRVSGSLNTGELFF.

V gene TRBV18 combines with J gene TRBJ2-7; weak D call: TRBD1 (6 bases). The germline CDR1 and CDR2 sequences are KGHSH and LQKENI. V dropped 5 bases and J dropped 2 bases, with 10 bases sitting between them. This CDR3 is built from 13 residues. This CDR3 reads CASSMGAAYEQYF. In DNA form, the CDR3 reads TGTGCCAGCTCAATGGGGGCGGCCTACGAGCAGTACTTC. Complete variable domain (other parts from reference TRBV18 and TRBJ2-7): NAGVMQNPRHLVRRRGQEARLRCSPMKGHSHVYWYRQLPEEGLKFMVYLQKENIIDESGMPKERFSAEFPKEGPSILRIQQVVRGDSAAYFCASSMGAAYEQYFGPGTRLTVT.

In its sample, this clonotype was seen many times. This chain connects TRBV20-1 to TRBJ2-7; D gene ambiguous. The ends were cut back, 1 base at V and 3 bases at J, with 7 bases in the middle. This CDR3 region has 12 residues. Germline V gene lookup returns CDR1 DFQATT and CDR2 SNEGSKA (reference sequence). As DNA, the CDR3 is TGCAGTGCTAGAGGTCGAATCTACGAGCAGTACTTC. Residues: CSARGRIYEQYF.

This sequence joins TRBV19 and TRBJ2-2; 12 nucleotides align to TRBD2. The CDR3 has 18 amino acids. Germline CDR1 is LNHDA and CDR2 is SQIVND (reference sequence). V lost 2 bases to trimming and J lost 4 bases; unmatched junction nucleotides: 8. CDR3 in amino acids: CASSILAGGPLGTGELFF. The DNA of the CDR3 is TGTGCCAGTAGTATACTAGCGGGAGGGCCTCTAGGCACCGGGGAGCTGTTTTTT.